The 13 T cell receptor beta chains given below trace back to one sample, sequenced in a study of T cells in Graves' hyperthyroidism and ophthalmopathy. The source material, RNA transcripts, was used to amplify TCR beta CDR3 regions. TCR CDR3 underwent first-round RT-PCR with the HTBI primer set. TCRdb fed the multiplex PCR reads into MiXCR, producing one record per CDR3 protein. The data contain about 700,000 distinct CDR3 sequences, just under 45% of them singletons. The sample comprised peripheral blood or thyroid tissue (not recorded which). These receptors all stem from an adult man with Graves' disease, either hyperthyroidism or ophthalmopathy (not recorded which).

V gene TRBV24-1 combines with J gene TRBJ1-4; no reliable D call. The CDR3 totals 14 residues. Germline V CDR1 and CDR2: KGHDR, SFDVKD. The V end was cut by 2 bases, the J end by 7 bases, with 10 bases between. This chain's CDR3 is CATSDSGEGEKLFF. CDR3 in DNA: TGTGCCACCAGTGATTCCGGAGAGGGTGAAAAACTGTTTTTT.

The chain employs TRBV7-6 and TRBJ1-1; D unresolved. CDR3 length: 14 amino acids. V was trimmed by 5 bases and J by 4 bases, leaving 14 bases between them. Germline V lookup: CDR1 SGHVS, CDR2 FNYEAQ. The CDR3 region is CASSQNTRGTEAFF. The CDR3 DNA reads TGTGCCAGCAGCCAAAATACCCGGGGCACTGAAGCTTTCTTT.

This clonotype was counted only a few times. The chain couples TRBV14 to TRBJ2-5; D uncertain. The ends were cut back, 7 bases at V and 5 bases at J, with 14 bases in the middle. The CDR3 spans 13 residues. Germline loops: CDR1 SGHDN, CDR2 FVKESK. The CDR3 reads CASNEVGRETQYF. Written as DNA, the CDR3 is TGTGCCAGCAACGAGGTCGGGCGCGAGACCCAGTACTTC.

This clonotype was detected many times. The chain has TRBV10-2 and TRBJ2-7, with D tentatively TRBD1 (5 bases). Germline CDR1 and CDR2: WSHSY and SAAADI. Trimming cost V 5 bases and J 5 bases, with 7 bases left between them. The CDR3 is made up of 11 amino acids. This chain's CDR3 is CASSTRDEQYF. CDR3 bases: TGCGCCAGCAGTACCAGGGACGAGCAGTACTTC.

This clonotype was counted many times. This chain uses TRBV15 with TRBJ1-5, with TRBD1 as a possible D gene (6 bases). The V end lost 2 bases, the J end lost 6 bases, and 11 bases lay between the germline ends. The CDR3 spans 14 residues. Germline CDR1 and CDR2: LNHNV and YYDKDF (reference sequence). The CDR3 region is CATSRQGPGQPQHF. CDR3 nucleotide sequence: TGTGCCACCAGCAGACAGGGGCCGGGTCAGCCCCAGCATTTT.

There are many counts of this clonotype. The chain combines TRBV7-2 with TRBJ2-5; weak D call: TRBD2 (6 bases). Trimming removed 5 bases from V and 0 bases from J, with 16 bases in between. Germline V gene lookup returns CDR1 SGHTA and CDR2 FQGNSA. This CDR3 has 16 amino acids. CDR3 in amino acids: CASSAHSGSNQETQYF. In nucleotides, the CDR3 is TGTGCCAGCAGCGCCCATTCCGGGAGCAACCAAGAGACCCAGTACTTC.

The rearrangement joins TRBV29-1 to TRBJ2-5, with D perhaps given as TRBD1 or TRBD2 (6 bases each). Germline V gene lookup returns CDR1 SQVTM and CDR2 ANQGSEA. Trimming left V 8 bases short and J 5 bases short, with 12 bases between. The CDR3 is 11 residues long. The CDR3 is CSPQGRETQYF. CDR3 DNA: TGCAGCCCGCAGGGGAGGGAGACCCAGTACTTC.

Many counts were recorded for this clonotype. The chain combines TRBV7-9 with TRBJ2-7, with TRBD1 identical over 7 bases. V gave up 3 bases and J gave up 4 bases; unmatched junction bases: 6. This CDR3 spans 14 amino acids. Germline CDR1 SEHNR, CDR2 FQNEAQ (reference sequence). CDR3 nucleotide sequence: TGTGCCAGCAGCTTGTCCGGGACAGAGTACGAGCAGTACTTC. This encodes CASSLSGTEYEQYF.

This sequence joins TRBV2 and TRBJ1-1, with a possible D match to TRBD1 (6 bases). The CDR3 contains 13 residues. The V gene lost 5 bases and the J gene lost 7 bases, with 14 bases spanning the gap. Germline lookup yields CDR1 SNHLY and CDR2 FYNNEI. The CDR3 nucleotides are TGTGCCAGCAGTAATACAGGGCGTGATGAAGCTTTCTTT. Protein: CASSNTGRDEAFF.

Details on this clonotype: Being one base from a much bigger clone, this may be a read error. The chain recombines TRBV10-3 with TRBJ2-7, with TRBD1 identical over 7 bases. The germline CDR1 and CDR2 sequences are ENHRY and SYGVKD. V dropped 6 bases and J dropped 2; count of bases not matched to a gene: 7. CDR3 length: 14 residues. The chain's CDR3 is CAIRTGTDPYEQYF. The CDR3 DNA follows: TGTGCCATCAGGACCGGGACAGACCCCTACGAGCAGTACTTC.

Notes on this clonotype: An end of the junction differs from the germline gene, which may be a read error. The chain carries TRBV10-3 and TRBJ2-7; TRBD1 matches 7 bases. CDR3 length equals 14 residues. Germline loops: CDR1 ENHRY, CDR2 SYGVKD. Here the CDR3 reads CAIRSSGGTRDFSF. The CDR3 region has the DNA TGTGCCATCAGATCGTCAGGGGGAACACGGGATTTTTCCTTC.

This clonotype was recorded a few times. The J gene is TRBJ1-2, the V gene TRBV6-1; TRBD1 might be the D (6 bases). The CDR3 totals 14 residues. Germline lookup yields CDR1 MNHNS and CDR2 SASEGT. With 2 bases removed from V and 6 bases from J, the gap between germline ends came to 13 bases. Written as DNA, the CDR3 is TGTGCCAGCAGTGAACGGGACAACAGGGATGGCTACACCTTC. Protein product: CASSERDNRDGYTF.

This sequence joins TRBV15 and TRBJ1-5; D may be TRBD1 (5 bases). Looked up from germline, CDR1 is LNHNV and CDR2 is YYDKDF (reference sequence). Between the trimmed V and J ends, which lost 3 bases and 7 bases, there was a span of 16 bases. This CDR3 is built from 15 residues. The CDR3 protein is CATSRARREGQPQHF. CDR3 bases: TGTGCCACCAGCAGGGCTCGCAGGGAGGGCCAGCCCCAGCATTTT.